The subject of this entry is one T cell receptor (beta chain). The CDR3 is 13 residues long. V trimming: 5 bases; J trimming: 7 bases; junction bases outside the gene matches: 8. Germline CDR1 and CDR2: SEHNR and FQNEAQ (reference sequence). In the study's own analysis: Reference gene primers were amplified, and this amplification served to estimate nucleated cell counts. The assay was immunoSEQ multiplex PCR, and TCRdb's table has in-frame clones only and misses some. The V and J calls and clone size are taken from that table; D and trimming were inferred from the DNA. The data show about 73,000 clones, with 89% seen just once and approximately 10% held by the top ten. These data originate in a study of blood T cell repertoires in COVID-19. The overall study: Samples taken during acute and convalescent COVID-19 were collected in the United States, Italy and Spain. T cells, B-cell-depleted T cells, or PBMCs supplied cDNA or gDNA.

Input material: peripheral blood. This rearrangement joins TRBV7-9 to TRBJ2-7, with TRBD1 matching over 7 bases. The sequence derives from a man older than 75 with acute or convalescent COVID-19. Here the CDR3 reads CASSTSGGWEQYF. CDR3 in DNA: TGTGCCAGCAGCACCTCAGGGGGTTGGGAGCAGTACTTC.